The TCR beta chain described here comes from a study of cytomegalovirus exposure and HLA in healthy donors. Whole-study context: Earlier results showed 117 million unique TCR beta sequences derived from about 179 million T cells. Genetic ancestry analysis placed around 76% of the roughly 400 donors that were genotyped in the Caucasian-associated cluster.

With 2 bases removed from V and 0 bases from J, the gap between germline ends came to 20 bases. Per germline, CDR1 SGHDN and CDR2 FVKESK. This CDR3 region has 19 residues. This clone was seen a few times. Amplification used 60 Vbeta primers and 13 Jbeta primers. Original analysis: An analysis performed later counted roughly 80 million unique TCR beta chains (roughly 11 million of them shared). TCRdb keeps only in-frame clones here, not all; method: immunoSEQ multiplex PCR. That table furnishes V, J and clone size, whereas the DNA furnished D and trimming. The data show approximately 220,000 clones, with about 74% seen just once and 1.8% held by the top ten.

The sample taken for sequencing was PBMCs. The J gene is TRBJ2-1, the V gene TRBV14; D possibly corresponds to TRBD2 (5 bases). This TCR came from a woman under 40 in good health and CMV-seronegative. The CDR3 DNA reads TGTGCCAGCAGCCAAAGGTACTCTCGCGGAACTAGCTCCTACAATGAGCAGTTCTTC. It encodes CASSQRYSRGTSSYNEQFF.